This T cell receptor beta chain was identified during a study of blood T cell repertoires in COVID-19. The germline CDR1 and CDR2 sequences are ENHRY and SYGVKD. The trim removed 1 base at V and 5 bases at J, leaving 8 bases unmatched. This CDR3 has 16 amino acids. Participant ages covered about 18 to 90 years across 20 to 30 US areas. Self-reported history from a screening survey and questionnaire set each donor's cohort. Recovered status in Cohort 3 required two negative PCRs, clearance, or symptom resolution. Method: immunoSEQ multiplex PCR; TCRdb's copy keeps in-frame clones and lacks some. This sample yields 150,000 to 250,000 clones, of which roughly 80% are seen a single time; approximately 7.9% belongs to the top ten. This clone was counted once.

The sample consisted of PBMCs or T cells enriched from blood (not recorded which). This receptor was identified in a man in his forties who had recovered from COVID-19. The chain uses TRBV10-3 and TRBJ1-1; 9 bases agree with TRBD1. CDR3 sequence reads: CAISELTGGKKTEAFF. The CDR3 nucleotides read TGTGCCATCAGTGAGTTGACAGGGGGGAAGAAAACTGAAGCTTTCTTT.